The TCR beta chain described here comes from a study of T cells after yellow fever vaccination. TCRdb processed the 5' RACE reads anew with MiXCR; each CDR3 protein has one entry. The sample yields 550,000 or so distinct CDR3 sequences, about a fifth seen once. The length of the CDR3 is 17 residues. Germline V gene sequence: CDR1 SGHKS, CDR2 YYEKEE (reference sequence). Trimming removed 0 bases from V and 5 bases from J, with 18 bases in between. The sequenced sample was PBMCs, obtained 15 days after the yellow fever booster vaccination. The rearrangement joins TRBV5-5 to TRBJ2-1, with D perhaps given as TRBD1 or TRBD2 (5 bases each). The TCR originated in a man younger than 45 who received the YFV17D yellow fever vaccine. The CDR3 loop is CASSLDHGRALDNEQFF. In DNA, the CDR3 is TGTGCCAGCAGCTTGGACCATGGCAGGGCACTAGACAATGAGCAGTTCTTC. Supplemented by reference TRBV5-5 and TRBJ2-1, the full variable domain reads DAGVTQSPTHLIKTRGQQVTLRCSPISGHKSVSWYQQVLGQGPQFIFQYYEKEERGRGNFPDRFSARQFPNYSSELNVNALLLGDSALYLCASSLDHGRALDNEQFFGPGTRLTVL.